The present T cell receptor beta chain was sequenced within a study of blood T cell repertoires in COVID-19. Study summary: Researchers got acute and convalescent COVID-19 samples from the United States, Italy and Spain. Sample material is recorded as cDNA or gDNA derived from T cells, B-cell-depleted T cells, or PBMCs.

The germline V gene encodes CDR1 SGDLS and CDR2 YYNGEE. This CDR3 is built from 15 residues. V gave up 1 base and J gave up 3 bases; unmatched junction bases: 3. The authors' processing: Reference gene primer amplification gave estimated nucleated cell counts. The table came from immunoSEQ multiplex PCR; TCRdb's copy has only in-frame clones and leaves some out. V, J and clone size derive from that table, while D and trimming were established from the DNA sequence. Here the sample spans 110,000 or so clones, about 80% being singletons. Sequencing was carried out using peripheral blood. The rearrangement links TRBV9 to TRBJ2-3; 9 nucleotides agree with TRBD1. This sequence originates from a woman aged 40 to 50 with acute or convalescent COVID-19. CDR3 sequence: CASSVQTGGTDTQYF. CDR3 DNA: TGTGCCAGCAGCGTACAGACAGGGGGGACAGATACGCAGTATTTT.